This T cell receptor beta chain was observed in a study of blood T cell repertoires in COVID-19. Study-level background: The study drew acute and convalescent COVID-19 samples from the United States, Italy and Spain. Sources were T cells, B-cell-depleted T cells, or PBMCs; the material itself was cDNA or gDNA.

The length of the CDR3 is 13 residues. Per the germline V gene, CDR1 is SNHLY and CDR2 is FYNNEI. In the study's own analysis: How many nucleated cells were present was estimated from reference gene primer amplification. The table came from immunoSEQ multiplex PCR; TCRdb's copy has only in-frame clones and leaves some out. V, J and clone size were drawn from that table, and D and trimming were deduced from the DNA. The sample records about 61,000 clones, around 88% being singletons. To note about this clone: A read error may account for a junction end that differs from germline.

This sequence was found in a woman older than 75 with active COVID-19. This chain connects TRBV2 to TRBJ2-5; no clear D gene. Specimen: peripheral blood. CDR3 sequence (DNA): TGTGCCTGCAGTAGGCAGGTCCAAGAGACCCAGTACTTC. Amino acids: CACSRQVQETQYF.